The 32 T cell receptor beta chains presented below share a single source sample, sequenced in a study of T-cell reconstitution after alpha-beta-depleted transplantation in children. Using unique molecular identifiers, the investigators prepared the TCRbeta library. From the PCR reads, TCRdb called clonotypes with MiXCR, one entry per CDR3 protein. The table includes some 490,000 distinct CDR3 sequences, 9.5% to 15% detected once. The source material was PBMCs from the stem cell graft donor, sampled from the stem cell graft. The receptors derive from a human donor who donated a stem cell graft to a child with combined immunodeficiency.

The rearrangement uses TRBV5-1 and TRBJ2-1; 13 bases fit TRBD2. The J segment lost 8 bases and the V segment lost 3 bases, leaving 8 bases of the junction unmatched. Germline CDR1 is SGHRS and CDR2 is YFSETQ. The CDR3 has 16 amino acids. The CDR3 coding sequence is TGCGCCAGCAGCTACACTAGCGGGAGGGCCGGGGATGAGCAGTTCTTC. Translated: CASSYTSGRAGDEQFF.

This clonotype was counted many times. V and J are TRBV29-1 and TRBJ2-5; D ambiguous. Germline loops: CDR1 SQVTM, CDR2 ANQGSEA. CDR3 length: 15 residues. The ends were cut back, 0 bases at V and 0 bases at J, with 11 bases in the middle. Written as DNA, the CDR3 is TGCAGCGTTGAAGACGAGGAAAGGCACCAAGAGACCCAGTACTTC. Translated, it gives CSVEDEERHQETQYF.

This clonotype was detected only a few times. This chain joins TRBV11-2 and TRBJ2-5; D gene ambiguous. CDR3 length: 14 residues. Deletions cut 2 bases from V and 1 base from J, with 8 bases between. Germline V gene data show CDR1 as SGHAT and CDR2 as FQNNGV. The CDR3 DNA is TGTGCCAGCAGCTTAATGGGCAGCCAAGAGACCCAGTACTTC. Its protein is CASSLMGSQETQYF.

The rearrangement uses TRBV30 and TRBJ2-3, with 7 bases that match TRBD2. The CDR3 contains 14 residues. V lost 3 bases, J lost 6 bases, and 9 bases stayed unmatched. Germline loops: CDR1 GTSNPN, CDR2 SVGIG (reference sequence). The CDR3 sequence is CAWRPGREEDTQYF. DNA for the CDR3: TGTGCCTGGAGACCAGGGAGGGAGGAGGATACGCAGTATTTT. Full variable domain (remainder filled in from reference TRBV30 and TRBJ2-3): SQTIHQWPATLVQPVGSPLSLECTVEGTSNPNLYWYRQAAGRGLQLLFYSVGIGQISSEVPQNLSASRPQDRQFILSSKKLLLSDSGFYLCAWRPGREEDTQYFGPGTRLTVL.

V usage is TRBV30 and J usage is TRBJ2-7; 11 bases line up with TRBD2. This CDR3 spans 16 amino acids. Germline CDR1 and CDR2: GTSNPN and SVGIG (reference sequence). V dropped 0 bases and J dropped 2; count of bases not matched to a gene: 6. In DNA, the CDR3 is TGTGCCTGGAGTGTCCCCCTAGCGGGGGGTCCCTACGAGCAGTACTTC. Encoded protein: CAWSVPLAGGPYEQYF.

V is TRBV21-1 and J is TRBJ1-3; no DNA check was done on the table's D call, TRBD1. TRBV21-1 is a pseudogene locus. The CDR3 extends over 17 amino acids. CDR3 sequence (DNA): TGTGCCAGCAGCCGAAATGACAGACTCAGCTCTGGAAACACCATATATTTT. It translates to CASSRNDRLSSGNTIYF.

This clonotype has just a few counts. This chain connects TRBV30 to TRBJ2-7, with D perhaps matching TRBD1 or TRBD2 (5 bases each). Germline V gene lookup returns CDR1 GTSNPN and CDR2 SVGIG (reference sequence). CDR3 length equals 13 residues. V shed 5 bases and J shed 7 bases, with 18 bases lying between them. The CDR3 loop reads CAWGAREMGEQYF. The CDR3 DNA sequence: TGTGCCTGGGGTGCCAGGGAGATGGGGGAGCAGTACTTC.

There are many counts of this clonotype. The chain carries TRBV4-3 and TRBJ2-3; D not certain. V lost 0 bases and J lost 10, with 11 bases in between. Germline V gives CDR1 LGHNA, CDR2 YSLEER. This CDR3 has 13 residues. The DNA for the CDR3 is TGCGCCAGCAGCCAAGATAGCCCTCACGCGCAGTATTTT. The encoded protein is CASSQDSPHAQYF.

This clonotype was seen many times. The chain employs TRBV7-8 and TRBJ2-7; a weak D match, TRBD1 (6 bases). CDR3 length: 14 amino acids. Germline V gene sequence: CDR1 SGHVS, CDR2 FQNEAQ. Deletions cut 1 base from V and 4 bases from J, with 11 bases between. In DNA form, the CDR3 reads TGTGCCAGCAGCTTAGGTTGGGGGCGATACGAGCAGTACTTC. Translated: CASSLGWGRYEQYF.

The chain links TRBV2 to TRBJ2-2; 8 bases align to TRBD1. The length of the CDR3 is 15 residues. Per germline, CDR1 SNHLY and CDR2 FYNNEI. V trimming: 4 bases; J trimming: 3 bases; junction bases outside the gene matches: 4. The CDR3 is CASSGQGMYTGELFF. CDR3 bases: TGTGCCAGCAGTGGACAGGGGATGTACACCGGGGAGCTGTTTTTT.

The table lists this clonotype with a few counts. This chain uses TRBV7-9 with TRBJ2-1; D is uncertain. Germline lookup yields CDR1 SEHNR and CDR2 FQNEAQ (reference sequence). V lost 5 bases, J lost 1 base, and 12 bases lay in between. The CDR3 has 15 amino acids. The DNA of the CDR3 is TGTGCCAGCAGCCCCCAGGTGGGGTCCTACAATGAGCAGTTCTTC. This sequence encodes CASSPQVGSYNEQFF.

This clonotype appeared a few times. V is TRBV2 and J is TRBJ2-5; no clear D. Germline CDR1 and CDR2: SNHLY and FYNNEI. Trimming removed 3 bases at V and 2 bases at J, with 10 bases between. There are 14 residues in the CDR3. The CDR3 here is CASSDGYGQETQYF. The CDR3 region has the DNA TGTGCCAGCAGTGATGGGTATGGGCAAGAGACCCAGTACTTC. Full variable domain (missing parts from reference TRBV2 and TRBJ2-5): EPEVTQTPSHQVTQMGQEVILRCVPISNHLYFYWYRQILGQKVEFLVSFYNNEISEKSEIFDDQFSVERPDGSNFTLKIRSTKLEDSAMYFCASSDGYGQETQYFGPGTRLLVL.

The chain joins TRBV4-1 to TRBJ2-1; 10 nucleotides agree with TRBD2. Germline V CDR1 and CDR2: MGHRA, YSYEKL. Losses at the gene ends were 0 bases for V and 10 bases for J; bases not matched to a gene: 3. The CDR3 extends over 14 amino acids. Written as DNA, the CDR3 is TGCGCCAGCAGCCAAGAGGGACTAGCGCCAGAGCAGTTCTTC. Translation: CASSQEGLAPEQFF.

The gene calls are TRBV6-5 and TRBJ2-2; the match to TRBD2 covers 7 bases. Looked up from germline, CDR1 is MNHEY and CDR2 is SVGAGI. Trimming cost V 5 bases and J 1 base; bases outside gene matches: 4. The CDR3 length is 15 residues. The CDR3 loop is CASSTTSENTGELFF. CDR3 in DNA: TGTGCCAGCAGTACTACTAGCGAGAACACCGGGGAGCTGTTTTTT.

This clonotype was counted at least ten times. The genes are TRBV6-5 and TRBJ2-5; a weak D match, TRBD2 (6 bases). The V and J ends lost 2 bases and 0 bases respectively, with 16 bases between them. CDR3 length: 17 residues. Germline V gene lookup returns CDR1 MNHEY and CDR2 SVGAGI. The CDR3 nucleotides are TGTGCCAGCAGTTACGCTAGACTAGTGGGGTACCAAGAGACCCAGTACTTC. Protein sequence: CASSYARLVGYQETQYF.

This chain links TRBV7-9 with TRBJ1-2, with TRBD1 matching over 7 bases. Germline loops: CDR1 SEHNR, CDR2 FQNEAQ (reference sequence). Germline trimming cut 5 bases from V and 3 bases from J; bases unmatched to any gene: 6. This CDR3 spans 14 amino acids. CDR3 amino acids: CASSTRDSHYGYTF. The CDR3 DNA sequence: TGTGCCAGCAGCACCCGGGACAGCCACTATGGCTACACCTTC.

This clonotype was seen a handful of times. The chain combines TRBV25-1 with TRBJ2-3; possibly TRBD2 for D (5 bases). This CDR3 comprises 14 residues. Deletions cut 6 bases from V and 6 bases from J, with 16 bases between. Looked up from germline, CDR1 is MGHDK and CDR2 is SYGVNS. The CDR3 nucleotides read TGTGCCAGCAGGAAAGAGGGAAATTTGGATACGCAGTATTTT. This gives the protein CASRKEGNLDTQYF.

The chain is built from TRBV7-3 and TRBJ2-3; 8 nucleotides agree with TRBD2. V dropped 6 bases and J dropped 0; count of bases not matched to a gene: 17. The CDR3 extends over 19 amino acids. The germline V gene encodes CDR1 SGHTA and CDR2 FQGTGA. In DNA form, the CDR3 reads TGTGCCAGCAGTACTTACGGACGGGGGGGAGAGGTTAGCACAGATACGCAGTATTTT. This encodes CASSTYGRGGEVSTDTQYF. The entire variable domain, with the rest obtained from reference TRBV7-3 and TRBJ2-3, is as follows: GAGVSQTPSNKVTEKGKYVELRCDPISGHTALYWYRQSLGQGPEFLIYFQGTGAADDSGLPNDRFFAVRPEGSVSTLKIQRTERGDSAVYLCASSTYGRGGEVSTDTQYFGPGTRLTVL.

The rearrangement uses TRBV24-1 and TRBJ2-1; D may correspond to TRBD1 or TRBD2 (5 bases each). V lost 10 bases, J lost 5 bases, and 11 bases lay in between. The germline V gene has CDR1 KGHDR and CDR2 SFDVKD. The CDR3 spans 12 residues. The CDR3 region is CATGRGNNEQFF. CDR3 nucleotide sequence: TGTGCCACGGGACGAGGGAACAATGAGCAGTTCTTC.

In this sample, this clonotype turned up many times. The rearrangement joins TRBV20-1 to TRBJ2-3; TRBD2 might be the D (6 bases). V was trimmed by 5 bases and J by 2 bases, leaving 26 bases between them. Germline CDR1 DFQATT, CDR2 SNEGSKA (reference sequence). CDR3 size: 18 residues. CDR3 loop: CSAGGTPRGSIDTDTQYF. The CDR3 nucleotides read TGCAGTGCTGGAGGGACCCCCCGCGGTAGCATAGACACAGATACGCAGTATTTT.

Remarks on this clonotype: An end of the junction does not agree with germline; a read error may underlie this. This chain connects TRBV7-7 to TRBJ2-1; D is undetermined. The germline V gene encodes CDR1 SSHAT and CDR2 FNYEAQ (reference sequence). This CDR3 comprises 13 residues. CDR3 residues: CASSLVRRDEQFF. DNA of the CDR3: TGTGCTAGCAGCTTAGTCAGAAGAGATGAGCAGTTCTTC. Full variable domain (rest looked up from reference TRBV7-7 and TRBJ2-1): GAGVSQSPRYKVTKRGQDVTLRCDPISSHATLYWYQQALGQGPEFLTYFNYEAQPDKSGLPSDRFSAERPEGSISTLTIQRTEQRDSAMYRCASSLVRRDEQFFGPGTRLTVL.

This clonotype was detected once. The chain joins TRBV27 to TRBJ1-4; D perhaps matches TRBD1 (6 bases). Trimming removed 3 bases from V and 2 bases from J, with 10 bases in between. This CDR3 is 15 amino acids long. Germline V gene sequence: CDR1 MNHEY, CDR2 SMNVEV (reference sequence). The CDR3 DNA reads TGTGCCAGCAGTTTCATGGGGGCGACTAATGAAAAACTGTTTTTT. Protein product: CASSFMGATNEKLFF.

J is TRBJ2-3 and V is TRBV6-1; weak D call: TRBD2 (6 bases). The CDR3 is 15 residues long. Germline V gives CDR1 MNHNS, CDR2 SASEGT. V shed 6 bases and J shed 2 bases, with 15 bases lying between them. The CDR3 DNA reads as TGTGCCAGCAGATCCGGGACTTCGACCACAGATACGCAGTATTTT. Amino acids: CASRSGTSTTDTQYF.

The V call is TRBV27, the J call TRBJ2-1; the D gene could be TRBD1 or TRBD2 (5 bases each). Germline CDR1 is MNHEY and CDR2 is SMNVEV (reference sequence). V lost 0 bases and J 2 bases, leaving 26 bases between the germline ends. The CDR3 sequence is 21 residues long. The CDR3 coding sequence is TGTGCCAGCAGTTTATCGGGGCCTCCTCCGGGGCTATCCAAGCCCTACAATGAGCAGTTCTTC. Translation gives CASSLSGPPPGLSKPYNEQFF.

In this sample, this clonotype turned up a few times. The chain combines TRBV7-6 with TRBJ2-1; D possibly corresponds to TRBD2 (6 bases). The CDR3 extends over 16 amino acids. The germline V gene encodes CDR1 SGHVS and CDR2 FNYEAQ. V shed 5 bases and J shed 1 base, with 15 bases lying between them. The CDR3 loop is CASSPRDSLSYNEQFF. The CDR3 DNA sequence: TGTGCCAGCAGCCCTCGGGACTCCCTTTCCTACAATGAGCAGTTCTTC. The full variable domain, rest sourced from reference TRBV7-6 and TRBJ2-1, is GAGVSQSPRYKVTKRGQDVALRCDPISGHVSLYWYRQALGQGPEFLTYFNYEAQQDKSGLPNDRFSAERPEGSISTLTIQRTEQRDSAMYRCASSPRDSLSYNEQFFGPGTRLTVL.

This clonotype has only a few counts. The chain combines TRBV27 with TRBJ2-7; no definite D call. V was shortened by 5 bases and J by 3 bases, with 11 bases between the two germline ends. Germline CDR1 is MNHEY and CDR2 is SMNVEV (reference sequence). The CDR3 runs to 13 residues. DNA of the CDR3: TGTGCCAGCAGTCCCGGGTTGAACTACGAGCAGTACTTC. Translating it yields CASSPGLNYEQYF.

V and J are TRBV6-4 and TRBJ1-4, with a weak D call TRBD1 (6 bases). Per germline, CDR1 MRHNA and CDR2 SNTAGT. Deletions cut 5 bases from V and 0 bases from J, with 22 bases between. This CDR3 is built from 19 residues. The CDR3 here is CASSTLRGGGVATNEKLFF. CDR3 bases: TGTGCCAGCAGTACCTTACGGGGAGGGGGGGTGGCAACTAATGAAAAACTGTTTTTT.

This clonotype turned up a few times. The CDR3 nucleotides are TGTGCCTGGAGCCACAGGGGATCGGGTTCAGGGGATACGCAGTATTTT. Translating gives CAWSHRGSGSGDTQYF. This chain joins TRBV30 and TRBJ2-3, with TRBD1 matching 7 bases. The CDR3 runs 16 residues. Trimming took 3 bases from V and 6 from J; bases not matched to a gene: 15. Germline V lookup: CDR1 GTSNPN, CDR2 SVGIG (reference sequence).

CDR3: CSAPRWDARLGNTIYF. For the CDR3, the DNA is TGCAGTGCGCCGAGATGGGACGCCAGGCTTGGAAACACCATATATTTT. The chain links TRBV20-1 to TRBJ1-3; TRBD1 is a possible D gene (5 bases). Trimming cost V 6 bases and J 3 bases, with 21 bases left between them. The germline CDR1 and CDR2 sequences are DFQATT and SNEGSKA (reference sequence). This CDR3 region has 16 residues.

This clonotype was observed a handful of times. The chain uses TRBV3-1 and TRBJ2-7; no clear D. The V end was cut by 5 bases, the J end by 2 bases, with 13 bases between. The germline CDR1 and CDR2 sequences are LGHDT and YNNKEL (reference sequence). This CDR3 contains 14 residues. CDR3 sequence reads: CASSWGKGTYEQYF. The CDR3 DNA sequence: TGTGCCAGCAGCTGGGGTAAAGGCACCTACGAGCAGTACTTC.

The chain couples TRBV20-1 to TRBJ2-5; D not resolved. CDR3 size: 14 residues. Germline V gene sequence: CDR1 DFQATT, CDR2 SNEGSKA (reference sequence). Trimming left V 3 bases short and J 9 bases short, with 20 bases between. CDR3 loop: CSARIVVASYPQYF. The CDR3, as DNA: TGCAGTGCTAGGATTGTGGTAGCTAGTTACCCCCAGTACTTC.

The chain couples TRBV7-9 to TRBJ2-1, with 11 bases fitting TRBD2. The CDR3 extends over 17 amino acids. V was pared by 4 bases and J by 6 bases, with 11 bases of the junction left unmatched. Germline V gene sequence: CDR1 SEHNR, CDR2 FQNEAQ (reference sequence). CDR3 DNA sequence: TGTGCCAGCAGCTCCAATAAACTAGCGGGGGTCGTCAATGAGCAGTTCTTC. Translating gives CASSSNKLAGVVNEQFF.